Listed below are T cell receptor beta chains from one sample, sequenced in a study of blood T cell repertoires in COVID-19. Clones were sequenced by immunoSEQ multiplex PCR, and TCRdb holds only the in-frame ones, with some missing. The data show approximately 100,000 clones, under 90% seen once. Sequences were obtained from peripheral blood. All receptors derive from a woman aged 55 to 70 with acute or convalescent COVID-19. Each CDR3 is given with its conserved first and last residue. Each record gives: clone size, V gene, J gene, D gene, CDR3 DNA, CDR3 protein. D genes are given only for firm matches. The size field is filled for only some rows; it gives once, few, many or a size class.

size: few; V: TRBV18; J: TRBJ1-3; D: NA; DNA: TGTGCCAGCTCCCCCATTGGAGACGTCTCTGGAAACACCATATATTTT; CDR3: CASSPIGDVSGNTIYF
size: NA; V: TRBV5-6; J: TRBJ1-4; D: TRBD1; DNA: TGTGCCAGCAGCTTCGACAGGGTGGACGAAAAACTGTTTTTT; CDR3: CASSFDRVDEKLFF
size: NA; V: TRBV3-1/TRBV3-2; J: TRBJ1-3; D: NA; DNA: TGTGCCAGCAGTCTCGGAACAGGGACTGGAAACACCATATATTTT; CDR3: CASSLGTGTGNTIYF
size: NA; V: TRBV27; J: TRBJ2-1; D: NA; DNA: TGTGCCAGCAGTTTGGGGCAGTACAATGAGCAGTTCTTC; CDR3: CASSLGQYNEQFF
size: NA; V: TRBV3-1/TRBV3-2; J: TRBJ2-7; D: NA; DNA: TGTGCCAGCAGCCAGCTTCCCGCCGGAGTAGCGCTGGGTGGAGAGCAGTACTTC; CDR3: CASSQLPAGVALGGEQYF
size: NA; V: TRBV7-2; J: TRBJ2-7; D: TRBD2; DNA: TGTGCCAGCAGCTTGAAAGCGGGGGGGCCAGAAGAGCAGTACTTC; CDR3: CASSLKAGGPEEQYF
size: few; V: TRBV4-1; J: TRBJ2-3; D: NA; DNA: TGCGCCAGCAGCCAAGAATTGCGGCCGGAGGCAGATACGCAGTATTTT; CDR3: CASSQELRPEADTQYF
size: NA; V: TRBV27; J: TRBJ1-4; D: NA; DNA: TGTGCCAGCAGTTGGACTACAGGTCTTAGTAATGAAAAACTGTTTTTT; CDR3: CASSWTTGLSNEKLFF
size: NA; V: TRBV28; J: TRBJ2-7; D: TRBD2; DNA: TGTGCCAGCAGGAAATCGGGAGGCCAAGCCCTCGAGCAGTACTTC; CDR3: CASRKSGGQALEQYF
size: NA; V: TRBV6-1; J: TRBJ2-3; D: TRBD2; DNA: TGTGCCAGCAGTGAACGGCGCGGGGGGGGCACAGATACGCAGTATTTT; CDR3: CASSERRGGGTDTQYF
size: once; V: TRBV28; J: TRBJ2-7; D: TRBD2; DNA: TGTGCCAGCAGTGGGGCTAGCGGGAGCGGCTACGAGCAGTACTTC; CDR3: CASSGASGSGYEQYF
size: NA; V: TRBV25-1; J: TRBJ2-5; D: NA; DNA: TGTGCCAGCAGTGAATTCAAGGGGCAGGGTCGAGAGACCCAGTACTTC; CDR3: CASSEFKGQGRETQYF
size: once; V: TRBV5-1; J: TRBJ1-2; D: TRBD1; DNA: TGCGCCAGCAGCTTGGACCGGGACAGGGTTCGAGGCTACACCTTC; CDR3: CASSLDRDRVRGYTF
size: once; V: TRBV7-2; J: TRBJ1-1; D: NA; DNA: TGTGCCAGCAGCCTCCTGTCGGGGGGGCAACAGTCTTTCTTT; CDR3: CASSLLSGGQQSFF
size: NA; V: TRBV15; J: TRBJ2-7; D: TRBD2; DNA: TGTGCCACCAGCAGGGGACTAGCGGGAGATTCACCCTACGAGCAGTACTTC; CDR3: CATSRGLAGDSPYEQYF
size: NA; V: TRBV6-5; J: TRBJ1-1; D: NA; DNA: TGTGCCAGCAGTTACCAGGGGTTTAGCACTGAAGCTTTCTTT; CDR3: CASSYQGFSTEAFF
size: NA; V: TRBV20-1; J: TRBJ1-2; D: TRBD1; DNA: TGCAGTGCTAGTTTGGACAGGGTGCGGAGCTATGGCTACACCTTC; CDR3: CSASLDRVRSYGYTF
size: NA; V: TRBV30; J: TRBJ2-2; D: NA; DNA: TGTGCCTGGGGAGGACAGTTTGCGAACACCGGGGAGCTGTTTTTT; CDR3: CAWGGQFANTGELFF
size: NA; V: TRBV19; J: TRBJ1-5; D: TRBD1; DNA: TGTGCCAGTAGCCCTGGGACAGGGACTTATAGCAATCAGCCCCAGCATTTT; CDR3: CASSPGTGTYSNQPQHF
size: NA; V: TRBV11-2; J: TRBJ2-2; D: TRBD1; DNA: TGTGCCAGCAGCACCATACAGGGGTCGAGAACCGGGGAGCTGTTTTTT; CDR3: CASSTIQGSRTGELFF
size: NA; V: TRBV6-1; J: TRBJ1-2; D: NA; DNA: TGTGCCAGCAGTGGAGCCAGGGGCAACTATGGCTACACCTTC; CDR3: CASSGARGNYGYTF
size: once; V: TRBV6-1; J: TRBJ1-4; D: NA; DNA: TGTGCCAGCAGTGTGATCTCCCCAGGGTTAGGTGAAAAACTGTTTTTT; CDR3: CASSVISPGLGEKLFF
size: NA; V: TRBV5-1; J: TRBJ1-1; D: NA; DNA: TGCGCCAGCAGCTTGGATGGGGCCGGTGGCACTGAAGCTTTCTTT; CDR3: CASSLDGAGGTEAFF
size: NA; V: TRBV3-1/TRBV3-2; J: TRBJ2-5; D: TRBD2; DNA: TGTGCCAGCAGCGGGACTAGTGGTTGGGAGACCCAGTACTTC; CDR3: CASSGTSGWETQYF
size: NA; V: TRBV9; J: TRBJ2-7; D: NA; DNA: TGTGCCAGCAGCGTAGCGGGAGAAGCTGACGAGCAGTACTTC; CDR3: CASSVAGEADEQYF
size: NA; V: TRBV5-1; J: TRBJ1-4; D: NA; DNA: TGCGCCAGCAGCCAACAAGCAACTAATGAAAAACTGTTTTTT; CDR3: CASSQQATNEKLFF
size: few; V: TRBV3-1/TRBV3-2; J: TRBJ1-3; D: NA; DNA: TGTGCCAGCAGCGCGCGGCCACAGGCGGCGAACACCATATATTTT; CDR3: CASSARPQAANTIYF
size: few; V: TRBV25-1; J: TRBJ1-2; D: TRBD1; DNA: TGTGCCAGCAGTGAATCACGACAGGGACCTAACTATGGCTACACCTTC; CDR3: CASSESRQGPNYGYTF